The TCR beta chain described here comes from a study of T cells in Graves' hyperthyroidism and ophthalmopathy. Study conclusions and caveats: Among clonotypes expanded in thyroid above 0.001, most were also found in blood.

Comments on this clonotype: The antigen is not known.

Template material for amplifying TCR beta CDR3 regions consisted of RNA transcripts. The HTBI set primed first-round TCR CDR3 RT-PCR. MiXCR, applied by TCRdb to the multiplex PCR reads, yields one record per CDR3 protein. The sample contains more than 550,000 distinct CDR3 sequences, 45% of which appear only once. Germline lookup yields CDR1 ENHRY and CDR2 SYGVKD. CDR3 size: 16 residues. Between the trimmed V and J ends, which lost 10 bases and 10 bases, there was a span of 26 bases. Specimen: peripheral blood or thyroid tissue (not recorded which). The chain joins TRBV10-3 to TRBJ1-6; D may be TRBD1 (5 bases). The clonotype was recovered from an adult man with Graves' disease, either hyperthyroidism or ophthalmopathy (not recorded which). As DNA, the CDR3 is TGTGCCACCTGTCGGGATGGACTCTGGGGCAGGTCACCCCTCCACTTT. Amino acid sequence: CATCRDGLWGRSPLHF.